This T cell receptor beta chain was identified in a study of regulatory T cells in long-lasting Graves disease. Time point reported: newly diagnosed GD, antithyroid drugs for less than 3 months. Isolated PBMC RNA provided the starting material for the TCR library. The CDR3 runs 12 residues. Germline loops: CDR1 DFQATT, CDR2 SNEGSKA (reference sequence). The V segment lost 5 bases and the J segment 6 bases; nucleotides outside the gene matches: 1. This clonotype was seen only a few times. Antigen specificity is unknown. Both iRepertoire HTBI primers and Arm-PCR of CDR3 regions were used to build the TCR beta libraries. TCRdb re-analysed the multiplex PCR reads in MiXCR, keeping a single row per CDR3 protein. The sample lists roughly 430,000 distinct CDR3 sequences, around 15% occurring once. Notes on the study in general: With persistent disease, TRBV28, TRBJ1-2 and TRBJ2-5 were the favored segments.

This sample also appeared in a second study, on T cells in Graves' hyperthyroidism and ophthalmopathy.

This chain uses TRBV20-1 with TRBJ1-6; TRBD1 matches 7 bases. Sequenced material: peripheral blood mononuclear cells (PBMCs), taken at new diagnosis, from a patient treated with antithyroid drugs. This TCR came from a woman in her 30s with Graves disease. This CDR3 reads CSASGGNSPLHF. The CDR3 bases are TGCAGTGCTTCAGGGGGTAATTCACCCCTCCACTTT.